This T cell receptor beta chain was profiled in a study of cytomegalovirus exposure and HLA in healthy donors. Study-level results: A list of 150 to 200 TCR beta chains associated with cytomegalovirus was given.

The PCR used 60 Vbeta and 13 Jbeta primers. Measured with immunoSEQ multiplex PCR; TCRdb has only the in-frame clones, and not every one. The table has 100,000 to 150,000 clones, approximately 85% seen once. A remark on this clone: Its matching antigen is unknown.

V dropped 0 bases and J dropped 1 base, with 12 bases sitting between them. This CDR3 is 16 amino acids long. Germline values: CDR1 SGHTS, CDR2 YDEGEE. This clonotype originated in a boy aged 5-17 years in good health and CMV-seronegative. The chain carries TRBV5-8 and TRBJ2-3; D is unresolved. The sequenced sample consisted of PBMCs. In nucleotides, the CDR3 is TGTGCCAGCAGCTTGGGAAAGCGATCCCGCACAGATACGCAGTATTTT. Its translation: CASSLGKRSRTDTQYF.